This T cell receptor (beta chain) was retrieved from a study of identical twins (dated by TCRdb to the mid-2010s). As for the study more broadly: TCR alpha and beta repertoires from monozygotic twins, unrelated adults of various ages and cord blood were deep-sequenced to test whether fetal clonotypes persist. To rule out contamination, the twin experiments were replicated at different times with different library preparation protocols. What the work shows at the level of the full study, not this receptor alone: Invariant T cells such as MAIT and iNKT could partly confound zero-insertion analyses, though diverse VJ usage argued against this for most clonotypes. Conclusions relied on cross-sectional statistical analysis, since the same donors could not be followed over many years. In beta out-of-frame sequences, excess twin sharing was weaker, because having fewer shared sequences lowered the signal-to-noise ratio. Abundant cord blood beta clonotypes carried fewer insertions; young adult naive repertoires showed a weaker similar trend, while memory repertoires showed none. In monozygotic twins, recombination models systematically underestimated out-of-frame TCR alpha sharing, but the models matched the sharing seen between unrelated individuals. Compared with coincidental sharing between unrelated individuals, out-of-frame TCR alpha sequences shared between twins had an excess of sequences with low generation probability.

In regard to this clonotype: Its antigen specificity is not known. One base away there is no much larger clone; base qualities are not given.

Only healthy Caucasian donors were included. The receptor library was made with 5' RACE. The sequencer listed for this sample is Illumina HiSeq 2000. A universal primer binding site was added through template switching, and the final cDNA carried a unique molecular identifier so that TCR cDNA molecules could be counted accurately. Specific primers in the conserved constant-segment region were used to synthesize first-strand cDNA for the TCR alpha and beta chains. To control for contamination, each cDNA library was double barcoded with a SMART-Mk sample barcode plus Illumina barcodes. TruSeq adapter sequences and Illumina sample barcodes were added in two successive PCR steps. TCR alpha and beta cDNA libraries were sequenced on the Illumina HiSeq platform with custom primers. Per the authors' processing: MiGEC was used to process raw reads and extract unique molecular identifiers, and MiXCR was used to find CDR3 positions. Recombination models were inferred per individual with the repgenHMM and IGoR tools using an EM algorithm. The tcR package in R was used for shared clonotype analysis, with sharing normalized by the product of cloneset sizes. Out-of-frame nonproductive sequences were analyzed to study raw recombination free of thymic and clonal selection effects. TCRdb trimmed public reads at Q25 via fastp, called clones via MiXCR and kept in-frame beta chains. Rows merge per CDR3 protein into single entries with the most common DNA and genes. None of the V and J calls come from the authors' own analysis; TCRdb made them. The sample profile shows 1.5 million to 2 million distinct CDR3 sequences; around a third of them were found once. The ten largest account for about 0.25% of the sample.

Its CDR3 holds 13 amino acids, cysteine through phenylalanine. Here the CDR3 DNA is all that survives: 39 bases in frame from base 1. The junction shows trimming of 2 bases on V and 4 bases on J, plus 11 bases between the germline ends. The germline V gene (reference sequence) gives CDR1 as DFQATT and CDR2 as SNEGSKA. This receptor was taken from a newborn girl in good health. The sequence links TRBV20-1 to TRBJ1-2; the D region possibly corresponds to TRBD1 (6 bases align). The sequenced material came from cord blood. The DNA sequence is TGCAGTGCTAGACAGGGGAATGGCTATGGCTACACCTTC. Translation gives CSARQGNGYGYTF.